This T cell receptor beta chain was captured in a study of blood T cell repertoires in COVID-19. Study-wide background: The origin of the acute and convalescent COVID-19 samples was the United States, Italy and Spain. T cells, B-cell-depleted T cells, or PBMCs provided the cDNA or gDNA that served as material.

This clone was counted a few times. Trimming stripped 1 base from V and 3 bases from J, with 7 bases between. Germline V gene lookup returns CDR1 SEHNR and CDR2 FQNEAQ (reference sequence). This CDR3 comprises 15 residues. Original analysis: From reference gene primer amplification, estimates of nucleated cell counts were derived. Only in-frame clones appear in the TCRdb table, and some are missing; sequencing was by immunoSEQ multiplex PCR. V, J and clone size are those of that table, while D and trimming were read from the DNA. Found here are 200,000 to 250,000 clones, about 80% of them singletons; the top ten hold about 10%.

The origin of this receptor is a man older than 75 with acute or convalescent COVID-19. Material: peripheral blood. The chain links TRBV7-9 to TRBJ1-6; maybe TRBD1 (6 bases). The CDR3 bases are TGTGCCAGCAGCTTAGGGGACATCTATAATTCACCCCTCCACTTT. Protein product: CASSLGDIYNSPLHF.